The 15 T cell receptor beta chains given below trace back to one sample, sequenced in a study of blood T cell repertoires in COVID-19. Profiling relied on immunoSEQ multiplex PCR, and the TCRdb table lists in-frame clones only, not all of them. The table has 380,000 or so clones, 70% to 90% seen once. Sequenced sample: peripheral blood. Receptors were obtained from a middle-aged man with acute or convalescent COVID-19.

The rearrangement links TRBV5-8 to TRBJ2-3; 11 bases agree with TRBD2. With V trimmed by 6 bases and J by 5 bases, 5 bases remained unmatched. Per germline, CDR1 SGHTS and CDR2 YDEGEE. CDR3 length equals 14 residues. CDR3 nucleotide sequence: TGTGCCAGCACGACTAGCGGGGAACGAGATACGCAGTATTTT. This codes for CASTTSGERDTQYF.

A single count supports this clone. V and J are TRBV28 and TRBJ1-5; 9 positions agree with TRBD1. Germline loops: CDR1 MDHEN, CDR2 SYDVKM. This CDR3 comprises 19 residues. V shed 1 base, J shed 3 bases, and the junction held 13 bases outside the gene matches. The DNA for the CDR3 is TGTGCCAGCAGTTTATTTAAGGGACAGGGAGAAAGGGACAATCAGCCCCAGCATTTT. Translated: CASSLFKGQGERDNQPQHF.

The rearrangement joins TRBV28 to TRBJ2-7; a possible D gene is TRBD2 (7 bases). CDR1 and CDR2 (germline): MDHEN, SYDVKM. V gave up 7 bases and J gave up 4 bases, with 20 bases separating them. CDR3 length: 15 residues. CDR3 sequence (DNA): TGTGCCAGCACCGGCTCCGGGGGGCGTTTATACGAGCAGTACTTC. Its protein is CASTGSGGRLYEQYF. The variable domain in full, with the rest retrieved from reference TRBV28 and TRBJ2-7, is DVKVTQSSRYLVKRTGEKVFLECVQDMDHENMFWYRQDPGLGLRLIYFSYDVKMKEKGDIPEGYSVSREKKERFSLILESASTNQTSMYLCASTGSGGRLYEQYFGPGTRLTVT.

The V gene is TRBV9, the J gene TRBJ1-3; D gene uncertain. Germline V CDR1 and CDR2: SGDLS, YYNGEE. CDR3 length: 15 residues. V shed 0 bases and J shed 0 bases, with 7 bases lying between them. As DNA, the CDR3 is TGTGCCAGCAGCGTAGACTCGAACTCTGGAAACACCATATATTTT. Its protein product is CASSVDSNSGNTIYF.

The rearrangement joins TRBV28 to TRBJ1-1; 9 nucleotides line up with TRBD1. CDR3 length: 16 residues. V lost 8 bases, J lost 5 bases, and 15 bases stayed unmatched. Germline CDR1 is MDHEN and CDR2 is SYDVKM. The CDR3 bases are TGTGCCAGCTATGAGAGTGGGGACAGGGAGAGGACTGAAGCTTTCTTT. It translates to CASYESGDRERTEAFF.

J is TRBJ1-3 and V is TRBV5-7; TRBD1 agrees at 7 bases. TRBV5-7 is assigned to the ORF class and has an uncertain function. V dropped 4 bases and J dropped 1; count of bases not matched to a gene: 11. This CDR3 region has 17 residues. The CDR3: CASSVGTALSSGNTIYF. CDR3 sequence (DNA): TGTGCCAGCAGCGTAGGGACAGCCCTCTCGTCTGGAAACACCATATATTTT.

The gene calls are TRBV25-1 and TRBJ2-3, with TRBD1 as a possible D gene (6 bases). The CDR3 is 15 residues long. Germline V gives CDR1 MGHDK, CDR2 SYGVNS. The V and J ends lost 7 bases and 0 bases respectively, with 14 bases between them. CDR3 bases: TGTGCCAGCAATCCTAGACAGGCGAGCACAGATACGCAGTATTTT. This gives the protein CASNPRQASTDTQYF.

The J gene is TRBJ1-1, the V gene TRBV3-1 (or the pseudogene TRBV3-2); the D gene is possibly TRBD1 (5 bases). Per germline, CDR1 LGHDT and CDR2 YNNKEL (reference sequence). The CDR3 covers 13 residues. Trimming pared 5 bases from V and 5 bases from J, leaving 12 bases between. The CDR3 loop reads CASSYQGVTEAFF. In DNA form, the CDR3 reads TGTGCCAGCAGCTACCAAGGGGTAACTGAAGCTTTCTTT.

This clone was detected only once. This chain links TRBV6-1 with TRBJ1-2; 9 bases line up with TRBD1. Germline V gene data show CDR1 as MNHNS and CDR2 as SASEGT. This CDR3 is 17 amino acids long. V was clipped by 4 bases and J by 3 bases; unmatched bases: 12. CDR3 sequence (DNA): TGTGCCAGCAGTGCCACGGACAGGGGAGGGTTACACTATGGCTACACCTTC. Translation gives CASSATDRGGLHYGYTF.

The rearrangement joins TRBV7-3 to TRBJ1-1, with D perhaps TRBD1 (5 bases). The CDR3 is 11 residues long. Trimming left V 7 bases short and J 8 bases short, with 11 bases between. Germline V gives CDR1 SGHTA, CDR2 FQGTGA. CDR3: CASTSTGEAFF. The CDR3 DNA reads TGTGCCAGCACCTCCACAGGAGAAGCTTTCTTT.

The chain uses TRBV6-2 or TRBV6-3 and TRBJ2-7, with a possible D match to TRBD1 (5 bases). Between the trimmed V and J ends, which lost 5 bases and 0 bases, there was a span of 17 bases. Germline V gene data show CDR1 as MNHEY and CDR2 as SVGEGT. The CDR3 sequence is 16 residues long. CDR3 in amino acids: CASSRKQVSSSYEQYF. In nucleotides, the CDR3 is TGTGCCAGCAGTCGGAAACAGGTCTCGAGCTCCTACGAGCAGTACTTC.

The chain couples TRBV2 to TRBJ1-1; a weak D match, TRBD1 (5 bases). Germline V lookup: CDR1 SNHLY, CDR2 FYNNEI. V was clipped by 9 bases and J by 4 bases, with 15 bases between them. The CDR3 consists of 13 residues. CDR3 amino acids: CARKDLGGTEAFF. The CDR3 nucleotides are TGTGCCAGAAAAGATCTGGGGGGCACTGAAGCTTTCTTT.

CDR3 loop: CASSSSSGFMEQFF. In nucleotides, the CDR3 is TGTGCCAGCAGTTCTTCTAGCGGGTTTATGGAGCAGTTCTTC. The chain is built from TRBV27 and TRBJ2-1, with 8 positions matching TRBD2. The CDR3 length is 14 residues. Germline trimming cut 4 bases from V and 10 bases from J; bases unmatched to any gene: 9. Germline CDR1 MNHEY, CDR2 SMNVEV (reference sequence).

This clone was seen a few times. DNA of the CDR3: TGTGCCAGCAGCTTAGTTCCTAACACTGAAGCTTTCTTT. It translates to CASSLVPNTEAFF. The chain has TRBV6-2 or TRBV6-3 and TRBJ1-1, with D unclear. Germline loops: CDR1 MNHEY, CDR2 SVGEGT. V lost 6 bases to trimming and J lost 2 bases, with 10 bases between them. This CDR3 is 13 amino acids long.

With respect to this clone: A read error may account for a junction end that differs from germline. The rearrangement uses TRBV19 and TRBJ2-7; TRBD2 might be the D (5 bases). This CDR3 comprises 13 residues. Germline CDR1 reads LNHDA; CDR2 reads SQIVND (reference sequence). CDR3 coding DNA: TGTGTCAGTAGTCGACGGAGCGGACTCGAGCAGTACTTC. Translating it yields CVSSRRSGLEQYF.